The clone carrying this TCR beta chain has just a few counts. Antigen unknown. TCRdb re-derived calls from the reads in MiXCR, one entry per CDR3 protein. Of about half a million distinct CDR3 sequences listed, around 30% are singletons. The data are from a study of T cell repertoires in cytomegalovirus infection. Study information: Indicated by public TCR beta signatures were CMV infection and matching HLA type. Study results and limitations: Summed frequency of shared TCR beta families picked out CMV carriers who also had the relevant HLA.

The CDR3 extends over 15 amino acids. The V segment lost 3 bases and the J segment 6 bases; nucleotides outside the gene matches: 7. The V gene's germline CDR1 is SGHTA and CDR2 FQGNSA. V and J are TRBV7-2 and TRBJ2-7; TRBD1 matches at 11 bases. The receptor comes from a human donor in good health (CMV status not recorded). Some clones in this sample may be carry-over from other donors' samples. Sequencing used cultured PBMCs, obtained from culture after CMV antigen stimulation. The CDR3 region has the DNA TGTGCCAGCAGCTTTCCGGACAGGGGGCTATTCGAGCAGTACTTC. Translation: CASSFPDRGLFEQYF.